The TCR beta chain under discussion was sequenced for a study of cytomegalovirus exposure and HLA in healthy donors listed by TCRdb under 2017. With regard to the full study: According to an earlier analysis of 587 of the donors, about 180 million T cells yielded 120 million or so unique TCR beta sequences and less than 300 Gb of sequence data. An early release that covered more than 550 HLA-typed donors contained approximately 300 gigabases of sequencing data and 80 million or so unique TCR sequences. The genetic ancestry cluster associated with self-reported Caucasian donors included approximately 85% of the 300 to 400 genotyped donors. The study aimed to test whether cataloging public T cell receptors could reveal signatures of past pathogen exposure. The study profiled the T cell repertoires of under 850 subjects by immunosequencing and related them to cytomegalovirus serostatus. A separate validation cohort of over a hundred different subjects was used in addition to the 666-subject first cohort. To predict cytomegalovirus infection status, the study brought together high-throughput TCR immunosequencing, statistical association of individual TCRs with disease status, and machine learning. A later analysis re-examined previously published TCR beta repertoires from just over 650 donors and added high-resolution HLA genotyping to investigate patterns of TCR occurrence. The later analysis used no new phenotypic data to find candidate immune exposures, relying instead on TCR beta sequences and their occurrence across donors. An earlier analysis of approximately 580 of the donors used high-throughput TCR beta sequencing to judge whether each TCR beta V gene segment behaved as functional or pseudogenic. Donor age, sex, ethnicity and CMV serostatus were compiled together with the repertoire data. A later genetic analysis took genome-wide SNP genotypes for about three fifths of the 666 donors and used that subset as a discovery cohort. All discovery cohort repertoires had been generated using a single sequencing platform. Both class I and class II loci were covered by HLA typing, at four-digit resolution. Typing coverage varied by locus: 629-630 donors for A, B, C, DRB1 and DQB1; roughly 500 for DQA1; approximately 570 for DPA1; around 450 for DPB1. Roughly five DR-DQ haplotypes were handled as single units for association and clustering because linkage in the cohort was strong. On average, roughly 240,000 unique TCR beta nucleotide sequences were sequenced per donor among a few hundred genotyped donors of the cohort, with roughly 18% of those sequences being non-productive. The paper as a whole reports these results and caveats: The 87-base-pair reads could not distinguish some IMGT-functional V segments, including TRBV6-2 and TRBV6-3, so those segments were excluded. Across donors, most TCR sequences were observed very rarely, whereas some public TCRs were present in many individuals. Assigning TCR associations to individual alleles was difficult when HLA alleles, especially DR and DQ, strongly co-occurred. About 15 rarely observed V segments, including chromosome 9 orphons, were excluded from the earlier analysis of several hundred of the donors because counts were too low. The authors suggested that the approach could potentially be extended to other disease states and immunological phenotypes. The classifier was reported to diagnose cytomegalovirus status with high specificity and sensitivity in both the original and validation cohorts. In a later analysis, most CMV-associated TCR beta chains were found to appear HLA-restricted, with HLA associations seemingly driven largely by CMV exposure. Sequencing depth was assumed to be roughly uniform across donors in the presence/absence analyses, though that assumption may not hold. Because HLA typing was unavailable for some donors at each locus, only the typed subset was used in association tests. In a later analysis, TCR association rates were found to vary across HLA loci, with the most associated TCRs seen for DRB1 alleles and the fewest for HLA-C alleles. V-gene and J-gene trimming of TCR beta chains was associated with a missense DCLRE1C variant in a later genetic analysis, and the association was replicated in an independent cohort. Immune exposure information for the cohort was limited to CMV serostatus. The cohort was sequenced for TCR beta chains only, and without alpha or paired-chain data the features that could be detected were limited. In vitro tests confirmed that a few of the cytomegalovirus-associated TCR beta chains recognize cytomegalovirus antigens. At a false discovery rate of 0.05, a later analysis linked about 17,000 TCR beta sequences to specific HLA alleles. In an earlier analysis of about 600 of the donors, most TCR beta V segments appeared in productive rearrangements about 87% or about 30% of the time, broadly matching IMGT annotations. According to a later analysis, parvovirus B19, influenza, CMV and Epstein-Barr virus appeared linked to several top co-occurrence clusters. A group of highly shared sequence variants was considered likely to be a technical artifact of the sequencing pipeline. The study listed 150 to 200 TCR beta chains as associated with cytomegalovirus. Compared with equally common non-associated chains, HLA-associated TCR beta chains in a later analysis were more clonally expanded and had lower generation probabilities. A further reported finding was that TCR beta sequences accurately predicted the HLA-A and HLA-B alleles for most subjects in the first cohort. In a later genetic analysis, fewer N-insertions in productive TCRs were reported among donors in an Asian-associated ancestry cluster than the approximately 670-donor mean. Linkage disequilibrium might explain the correlated functional status among segregating V segments, but an unknown experimental factor could not be ruled out.

Remarks on this clone: Its antigen is not yet known.

Reading from cysteine to phenylalanine, the CDR3 counts 14 amino acids. Only the CDR3 DNA is retained, 42 bases long and in frame from the first base. The germline V gene supplies CDR1 SGHAT and CDR2 FQNNGV. V and J lose 2 bases and 3 bases, and a span of 7 bases separates them. The cohort comprised 710 or so healthy bone marrow donors. At the time of sampling, every cohort member was nominally healthy, though immune exposures that went unrecorded were likely present. The donor was CMV seropositive and belonged to the group of 250 to 350 seropositive cohort members. Each donor provided a peripheral blood sample, and peripheral blood mononuclear cells were used for TCR beta sequencing. Genomic DNA was extracted from the blood cell samples with the Qiagen DNeasy Blood Extraction Kit. The library was generated by the immunoSEQ multiplex PCR assay. For the multiplex PCR, a mixture combining 60 forward primers for TCR Vbeta segments and 13 reverse primers for TCR Jbeta segments was used. A multiplex PCR assay on genomic DNA amplified the CDR3 region of rearranged TCR beta genes. On the Illumina HiSeq System, the amplified TCR beta libraries were sequenced as 87-base-pair reads. The published analysis was carried out like this. In a later analysis, around 80 million unique TCR beta chains were counted across the roughly 610 repertoires, and approximately 11 million of these chains were shared by at least two donors. A nearest-neighbor algorithm error-corrected the raw reads and collapsed the reads into unique sequences, merging closely related sequences to remove PCR and sequencing errors. To assign V, D and J gene segments, CDR3 sequences were aligned to IMGT reference sequences. For a sequence to be retained, a match of at least six nucleotides to both a V gene segment and a J gene segment was required. Rearrangements were called productive when the CDR3 lacked stop codons and stayed in frame with V and J; all others were non-productive. CDR3 was defined according to IMGT convention as the region running from the second conserved V-encoded cysteine to the conserved J-encoded phenylalanine. In an earlier analysis of around 600 of the donors, sequences lacking an unambiguous match to a single V gene segment were excluded. An earlier analysis of several hundred of the donors called V segments functional above 56.7% productive rearrangements and segregating when the between-donor standard deviation exceeded 5%. To diagnose cytomegalovirus status from the catalog of TCR beta chain sequences, a statistical classification framework was built. V and J gene assignment, in a later analysis, came from comparing TCR nucleotide sequences with IMGT/GENE-DB human TR gene sequences. Using the TCRdist pipeline, a later analysis assigned CDR3 sequences along with most-parsimonious VDJ recombination scenarios. In a later analysis, every TCR beta chain was defined by the combination of its CDR3 amino acid sequence and its V-gene family, and reads without a unique V-gene family were dropped. In a later analysis, 550 to 650 highly shared, low-generation-probability nucleotide sequences were removed to address suspected cross-contamination and a sequencing artifact. In a later analysis, a clonal expansion index was calculated for each public chain from normalized within-repertoire ranks of inferred template counts. In a later analysis, generation probabilities were computed with a VDJ recombination model fitted to out-of-frame rearrangements, and the resulting probabilities were checked against IGoR. Hypergeometric tests were used in a later analysis to score TCR-TCR, TCR-HLA and TCR-CMV co-occurrence, with a repertoire-size bias correction applied to the TCR pairs. A later analysis estimated false discovery rates by permuting HLA or CMV assignments 20 times. In a later analysis, co-occurring TCRs were grouped with DBSCAN, and TCRdist sequence similarity was added when clustering was performed within HLA-allele-positive subsets. Repertoires with fewer than 30,000 or more than 120,000 public chains were left out of co-occurrence clustering, as were five repertoires with anomalous nucleotide sharing. Sourced from immuneACCESS, this table was stored by TCRdb with only in-frame sequences that have V and J called. A share of the clones is absent; for the studies checked, an unresolved V gene accounts for under half, and the remainder has no known explanation. V, J and clone size reflect that table, while D and trimming were determined from the DNA. The table of this sample itemizes 90,000 to 130,000 clones. The top ten clonotypes cover 6.8% of the sample.

Sequenced: PBMCs. This chain is built from TRBV11-2 and TRBJ2-2; no D gene can be assigned with confidence. The sequence was obtained from a man in his forties in good health and CMV-seropositive. The sequenced DNA is TGTGCCAGCAGCTTAATAGAATACACCGGGGAGCTGTTTTTT. Translated, it gives CASSLIEYTGELFF.